This T cell receptor beta chain comes out of a study of cytomegalovirus exposure and HLA in healthy donors. The PCR had 60 Vbeta and 13 Jbeta primers. Sequencing was performed with immunoSEQ multiplex PCR; in TCRdb, only in-frame clones are kept and a portion is missing. The sample carries more than 85,000 clones, around four fifths recorded once. This clone was observed a few times. The target antigen is unknown. Between the trimmed V and J ends, which lost 7 bases and 4 bases, there was a span of 10 bases. The CDR3 has 12 residues. Germline CDR1 reads LNHDA; CDR2 reads SQIVND (reference sequence). Overall study findings and caveats: At a 0.05 false discovery rate, a later analysis found approximately 17,000 TCR beta sequences to be associated with HLA alleles. Researchers catalogued roughly 150 TCR beta chains as cytomegalovirus-associated. TCR beta sequences reportedly predicted the HLA-A and HLA-B alleles of most subjects accurately.

As for the donors, each was a healthy bone marrow donor. The origin of this receptor is a man aged 35 to 55 in good health and CMV-seronegative. This chain links TRBV19 with TRBJ1-2; possible D gene TRBD1, 5 bases. The material sequenced was PBMCs. The CDR3 region is CASTEDSYGYTF. The CDR3 region has the DNA TGTGCCAGTACCGAAGACAGCTATGGCTACACCTTC.